This T cell receptor beta chain was documented in a study of T cell responses to AZD1222 COVID-19 vaccine. Combined were second doses at about 4 or about 12 weeks. Regarding this clone: Its target is not known.

This CDR3 has 15 residues. The V end was cut by 3 bases, the J end by 2 bases, with 11 bases between. Germline CDR1 and CDR2: SGHTA and FQGTGA. Profiled with immunoSEQ multiplex PCR; TCRdb holds only in-frame clones, not every one. The sample lists roughly 180,000 clones; approximately 90% were seen once. Study-level points and caveats: Just six AZD1222 recipients were seropositive at baseline. Increases in Spike-specific TCR breadth and depth were seen after two AZD1222 doses.

Source: peripheral blood, taken 28 days after the second AZD1222 dose. The rearrangement links TRBV7-3 to TRBJ2-1; D may be TRBD2 (7 bases). This TCR was recovered from an adult who received the AZD1222 COVID-19 vaccine. CDR3 region: CASSLAGGPYNEQFF. The CDR3 region has the DNA TGTGCCAGCAGCTTGGCCGGGGGGCCCTACAATGAGCAGTTCTTC.